This T cell receptor (beta chain) was retrieved from a study of cytomegalovirus exposure and HLA in healthy donors. Study findings and constraints: Per published reports, the classifier diagnosed cytomegalovirus status with high specificity and sensitivity. The listing of fewer than 200 TCR beta chains classed them as cytomegalovirus-associated. A later analysis found first-cohort TCR clusters tended to co-occur in the 90 to 150 validation repertoires.

Sequencing used immunoSEQ multiplex PCR; TCRdb keeps in-frame clones, though not all of them. The table shows 110,000 to 150,000 clones, with about 94% occurring only once. This CDR3 region has 14 residues. Germline lookup yields CDR1 SGDLS and CDR2 YYNGEE. Trimming removed 0 bases at V and 6 bases at J, with 10 bases between. The donors formed part of the roughly 120-subject validation cohort, distinct from the roughly 700-subject first cohort. As for this clone: Its antigen remains unidentified.

Sequencing input: PBMCs. The sequence was obtained from a young man in good health and CMV-seropositive. The V call is TRBV9, the J call TRBJ1-3, with a possible D match to TRBD1 (5 bases). Written as DNA, the CDR3 is TGTGCCAGCAGCGTAGGTGCCAGGGCAAACACCATATATTTT. It specifies CASSVGARANTIYF. The full variable domain, rest sourced from reference TRBV9 and TRBJ1-3, is DSGVTQTPKHLITATGQRVTLRCSPRSGDLSVYWYQQSLDQGLQFLIQYYNGEERAKGNILERFSAQQFPDLHSELNLSSLELGDSALYFCASSVGARANTIYFGEGSWLTVV.